Included here is one TCR beta chain sequence, with context. No cognate antigen has been identified for it. Base quality data are lacking; no much larger clone is found one base away. CDR1 and CDR2 (GTSNPN, SVGIG) derive from the germline V gene (reference sequence). Including cysteine and phenylalanine, the CDR3 has 12 amino acids. Only CDR3 DNA remains: 36 bases, in frame from the first base. Trimming removed 4 bases from V and 6 bases from J, leaving 13 bases between the germline ends. The protocol used for the library was the immunoSEQ multiplex PCR assay. To provide template for TCR sequencing, every sample had RNA extracted and reverse transcribed into cDNA. SuperScript III was used for first-strand cDNA synthesis, primed with a 2:1 mix of oligo-dT and random hexamers. A synthetic immune receptor repertoire was used to measure amplification bias, and any remaining bias was corrected computationally. As for the original processing: Raw reads were preprocessed for error removal, and CDR3 was defined according to IMGT conventions as running from the conserved cysteine to phenylalanine. Clonality was calculated as 1 minus Shannon entropy normalized by log2 of the number of productive unique TCRs. Whether scalp clones were CD4 or CD8 was inferred by matching scalp TCRbeta sequences against CD4 and CD8 repertoires sorted from blood. As stored in TCRdb, this immuneACCESS dataset retains in-frame rearrangements with V and J assigned. A fraction of the clones does not appear; measured against another copy, unresolved V genes explain less than half of the discrepancy, and the remainder lacks a known reason. V and J calls and clone size follow that table, whereas D and trimming were derived from the DNA. The sample includes 140,000 to 150,000 clones, with around 58% observed a single time. Jointly, the top ten make up around 6% of the sample.

The time point label of this sample denotes: baseline before oral tofacitinib. Peripheral blood and lesional scalp punch biopsies were obtained from patients with alopecia areata. PBMCs were separated by density centrifugation and stained for CD3, CD4 and CD8, after which CD4+ and CD8+ T cells were sorted on a FACSAria. This specimen comes from a study of CD8+ T cells in alopecia areata listed by TCRdb under 2018. With regard to the full study: The treated patients, all with moderate-to-severe alopecia areata, were enrolled in an open-label pilot trial of oral tofacitinib given at 5 to 10 mg twice daily. Patients stayed on tofacitinib for 6 to 18 months and then had 6 months of follow-up off drug so that delayed response and recurrence could be assessed. In both human patients and the C3H/HeJ mouse model, the study applied high-throughput TCRbeta sequencing to look at T cell clonal expansion in alopecia areata. Human TCRbeta sequencing covered scalp tissue and sorted CD4+ and CD8+ peripheral blood T cells from patchy and totalis/universalis alopecia areata patients and healthy controls. Tofacitinib-treated patients had biopsies at baseline and at 4 and 24 weeks of treatment, with a later scalp biopsy in several patients. Scalp clonality was compared among normal scalp (n=4), patchy alopecia areata scalp (n=8), and alopecia totalis/universalis scalp (n=8). RNA was obtained with the PAXgene miRNA kit for fixed scalp, the miRNeasy kit for PBMCs, and the RNeasy kit for mouse skin. Amplification of TCRbeta CDR3 regions was done by immunoSEQ multiplex PCR using 35 Vbeta forward primers and 13 Jbeta reverse primers. Broader findings and caveats from the paper: Resident alphabeta T cells in normal human skin are also sequenced, complicating scalp TCR repertoire analysis, unlike mouse skin dominated by gammadelta T cells. Compared with normal scalp, lesional scalp had higher clonality and more expanded CD8+ clones, particularly in alopecia totalis/universalis, a pattern that suggests antigenic drive. Shared TCR sequences between patients were less evident than in mice, which may be partly attributable to HLA diversity in the patient population.

The TCR comes from a human donor with alopecia areata. The sequence links TRBV30 to TRBJ2-7, with no confidently assigned D gene. The material was CD4+ T cells sorted from blood, obtained at week 0. The base sequence is TGTGCCTGGACCCTCGGTTGGGGCGAGCAGTACTTC. Its amino acids are CAWTLGWGEQYF.